The clone carrying this T cell receptor beta chain was seen only a few times. The antigen remains unidentified. These data are taken from a study of cytomegalovirus exposure and HLA in healthy donors. As for the study in general: Genotyping of 398 donors showed that around 81% belonged to the Caucasian-associated ancestry cluster. Study-wide results and limits: Later examination showed HLA-associated TCR beta chains had greater clonal expansion than equally common others. In vitro, a few CMV-associated chains proved specific for CMV antigens. Later on, a genetic analysis was performed. It linked a missense variant in DCLRE1C with V- and J-gene trimming of TCR beta.

V trimming: 4 bases; J trimming: 8 bases; junction bases outside the gene matches: 6. In germline, CDR1 is MDHEN, CDR2 SYDVKM. The CDR3 runs 14 residues. 13 Jbeta primers and 60 Vbeta primers were used for the PCR. Repertoires were generated with immunoSEQ multiplex PCR, while TCRdb's copy carries only in-frame clones and drops some. Of just over 200,000 clones listed, 55% to 75% are singletons. The TCR sequence derives from a man in his forties in good health and CMV-seropositive. The rearrangement joins TRBV28 to TRBJ1-4, with 8 bases matching TRBD1. The specimen was PBMCs. The CDR3 nucleotides read TGTGCCAGCAGTTCGACAGGGGTGGGGGAAAAACTGTTTTTT. Protein sequence: CASSSTGVGEKLFF.